This T cell receptor beta chain was found in a study of T cell responses to AZD1222 COVID-19 vaccine. Whole-study context: Pooled in the analysis were second doses at about 4 or about 12 weeks.

V shed 5 bases, J shed 4 bases, and the junction held 6 bases outside the gene matches. Germline CDR1 SGHTA, CDR2 FQGNSA. There are 15 residues in the CDR3. Profiled with immunoSEQ multiplex PCR; TCRdb holds only in-frame clones, not every one. The sample shows some 120,000 clones, 85% to 90% of them seen only once. The material was peripheral blood, obtained on day 0 of AZD1222 vaccination. This clonotype was sampled from an adult in good health. The J gene is TRBJ2-1, the V gene TRBV7-2, with 9 bases identical to TRBD2. This chain's CDR3 is CASSRSAGGYNEQFF. CDR3 nucleotides: TGTGCCAGCAGCCGGTCGGCGGGGGGGTACAATGAGCAGTTCTTC.